A single sample gave rise to the 30 T cell receptor beta chains below, sequenced in a study of T-cell memory formation after mild COVID-19. TCRdb re-called the 5' RACE reads through MiXCR, storing one row per CDR3 protein. The sample holds roughly 170,000 distinct CDR3 sequences, about 18% seen once. Sequencing was done on a sample of PBMCs or a T cell subset sorted from them (not recorded which). All receptors derive from a man younger than 30 who had mild COVID-19 (a few samples of this study predate the infection). Cell type and time point are not known.

Points on this clonotype: A much larger clone lies a single base off, so this may be a read error. The chain uses TRBV12-3 or TRBV12-4 and TRBJ2-3; D may be TRBD2 (6 bases). CDR3 length: 14 amino acids. V lost 3 bases and J lost 8, with 15 bases in between. The CDR3: CASSFWSEGGTQYF. For the CDR3, the DNA is TGTGCCAGCAGTTTCTGGAGCGAGGGAGGTACGCAGTATTTT.

This clonotype has more than one count but fewer than ten. The CDR3 protein is CASRVQGNTEAFF. CDR3 nucleotides: TGCGCCAGCAGAGTACAGGGGAACACTGAAGCTTTCTTT. This sequence joins TRBV10-2 and TRBJ1-1, with TRBD1 as a possible D gene (6 bases). This CDR3 is built from 13 residues. CDR1 is WSHSY and CDR2 is SAAADI in the germline V gene. Trimming took 6 bases from V and 1 from J, leaving 9 bases between them.

V usage is TRBV5-6 and J usage is TRBJ1-2; D is perhaps TRBD1 (5 bases). V lost 0 bases and J 4 bases, leaving 13 bases between the germline ends. Germline-derived CDR1 and CDR2 are SGHDT and YYEEEE. The CDR3 length is 15 residues. CDR3: CASSLARQGGYGYTF. Here the CDR3 DNA reads TGTGCCAGCAGCTTGGCCCGCCAGGGAGGCTATGGCTACACCTTC.

This clonotype was seen at least ten times. The chain employs TRBV7-9 and TRBJ1-1; possibly TRBD1 for D (5 bases). This CDR3 comprises 14 residues. CDR1 SEHNR and CDR2 FQNEAQ come from the germline V gene (reference sequence). The ends were cut back, 4 bases at V and 0 bases at J, with 9 bases in the middle. CDR3 in DNA: TGTGCCAGCAGCTGGTGGGGACTGAACACTGAAGCTTTCTTT. As protein: CASSWWGLNTEAFF.

This clonotype has only a few counts. The chain joins TRBV5-1 to TRBJ2-1; tentatively, D is TRBD1 (5 bases). Germline lookup yields CDR1 SGHRS and CDR2 YFSETQ. The CDR3 contains 13 residues. Trimming stripped 0 bases from V and 15 bases from J, with 16 bases between. This chain's CDR3 is CASSLEAGARTFF. In DNA form, the CDR3 reads TGCGCCAGCAGCTTGGAGGCTGGGGCTAGGACGTTCTTC.

This clonotype turned up a few times. CDR3 residues: CASSLHHSGANVLTF. CDR3 nucleotide sequence: TGTGCCAGCAGTCTACACCACTCTGGGGCCAACGTCCTGACTTTC. The J gene is TRBJ2-6, the V gene TRBV6-2 or TRBV6-3; D is unclear. The CDR3 sequence is 15 residues long. CDR1 is MNHEY, CDR2 SVGEGT, per germline. V was shortened by 5 bases and J by 0 bases, with 8 bases between the two germline ends.

This rearrangement joins TRBV6-6 to TRBJ2-7; tentatively, D is TRBD1 or TRBD2 (6 bases each). The ends were cut back, 0 bases at V and 4 bases at J, with 13 bases in the middle. The CDR3 has 15 amino acids. Germline V lookup: CDR1 MNHNY, CDR2 SVGAGI (reference sequence). The CDR3 DNA follows: TGTGCCAGCAGTTACTCGTCACAGGGAGGATACGAGCAGTACGTC. This sequence encodes CASSYSSQGGYEQYV.

This clonotype was detected many times. The V and J genes are TRBV2 and TRBJ2-5; D not certain. The CDR3 totals 12 residues. The germline V gene encodes CDR1 SNHLY and CDR2 FYNNEI. The germline V and J ends were trimmed by 4 bases and 0 bases, with 3 bases remaining between them. The CDR3 coding sequence is TGTGCCAGCAGTGCGTACCAAGAGACCCAGTACTTC. Its translation is CASSAYQETQYF.

This clonotype came up many times. The chain couples TRBV20-1 to TRBJ2-1, with D unclear. CDR1 is DFQATT and CDR2 is SNEGSKA in the germline V gene (reference sequence). The CDR3 has 12 amino acids. V was trimmed by 2 bases and J by 6 bases, leaving 8 bases between them. CDR3 sequence (DNA): TGCAGTGCTAGAACATATTTCAATGAGCAGTTCTTC. Translation gives CSARTYFNEQFF.

This clonotype was counted at least ten times. The chain combines TRBV5-1 with TRBJ2-7; D not certain. V lost 0 bases and J lost 3, with 7 bases in between. Germline CDR1 SGHRS, CDR2 YFSETQ. This CDR3 region has 13 residues. CDR3 nucleotide sequence: TGCGCCAGCAGCTTGGGTTACAACTACGAGCAGTACGTC. It specifies CASSLGYNYEQYV.

This clonotype appeared a few times. J is TRBJ1-2 and V is TRBV5-1; a weak D match, TRBD1 (5 bases). Germline CDR1 SGHRS, CDR2 YFSETQ. The V and J ends lost 1 base and 5 bases respectively, with 12 bases between them. The CDR3 spans 14 residues. The CDR3 is CASSLMDTSYGYTF. CDR3 DNA sequence: TGCGCCAGCAGCTTGATGGACACTTCTTATGGCTACACCTTC.

This clonotype has more than one count but fewer than ten. The chain employs TRBV18 and TRBJ1-2, with D unresolved. The CDR3 length is 14 residues. From germline, CDR1 is KGHSH and CDR2 LQKENI. The V gene lost 2 bases and the J gene lost 4 bases, with 11 bases spanning the gap. The CDR3 region has the DNA TGTGCCAGCTCACCAACTGCCAGAACCTATGGCTACACCTTC. Encoded protein: CASSPTARTYGYTF.

This clonotype was seen more than once but under ten times. The chain carries TRBV10-3 and TRBJ1-1; no definite D call. V was clipped by 3 bases and J by 7 bases, with 6 bases between them. The CDR3 runs to 11 residues. Germline lookup yields CDR1 ENHRY and CDR2 SYGVKD. CDR3 loop: CAISERSEAFF. The CDR3 DNA reads TGTGCCATCAGTGAAAGGAGTGAAGCTTTCTTT.

The chain is built from TRBV6-2 or TRBV6-3 and TRBJ1-5; 7 positions agree with TRBD1. V trimming: 6 bases; J trimming: 4 bases; junction bases outside the gene matches: 9. This CDR3 spans 15 amino acids. The germline CDR1 and CDR2 sequences are MNHEY and SVGEGT. The CDR3 loop is CASSQDREGNQPQHF. The CDR3 nucleotides read TGTGCCAGCAGCCAAGACAGGGAAGGAAATCAGCCCCAGCATTTT.

The V and J genes are TRBV12-3 or TRBV12-4 and TRBJ2-5, with no clear D. Between the trimmed V and J ends, which lost 8 bases and 5 bases, there was a span of 12 bases. The CDR3 length is 12 residues. CDR3 in amino acids: CASRSQWETQYF. The CDR3 DNA is TGTGCCAGCCGATCCCAGTGGGAGACCCAGTACTTC.

This clonotype has more than one count but fewer than ten. The rearrangement links TRBV7-3 to TRBJ2-1; 9 bases agree with TRBD2. With V trimmed by 8 bases and J by 7 bases, 15 bases remained unmatched. CDR3 length: 16 amino acids. Germline V gene data show CDR1 as SGHTA and CDR2 as FQGTGA. CDR3 bases: TGTGCCAGCCCTAGAGGGCGGCGGGGGGGCCGGAATGAGCAGTTCTTC. Encoded protein: CASPRGRRGGRNEQFF.

This chain connects TRBV24-1 to TRBJ2-2; D may be TRBD2 (6 bases). The CDR3 consists of 15 residues. Trimming took off 6 bases at V and 5 bases at J, with 15 bases between the two ends. Germline loops: CDR1 KGHDR, CDR2 SFDVKD. The CDR3 here is CATSIPGLNTGELFF. CDR3 coding DNA: TGTGCCACCAGTATCCCGGGACTGAATACCGGGGAGCTGTTTTTT.

This clonotype was seen more than once but under ten times. In nucleotides, the CDR3 is TGTGCCAGCAGTAACCCCGGGGATGAAGCTTTCTTT. This gives the protein CASSNPGDEAFF. The chain joins TRBV6-6 to TRBJ1-1; no clear D. Germline V gene sequence: CDR1 MNHNY, CDR2 SVGAGI (reference sequence). The CDR3 totals 12 residues. V was clipped by 5 bases and J by 7 bases, with 11 bases between them.

This clonotype showed up just a few times. V gene TRBV7-2 combines with J gene TRBJ1-2, with D possibly matching TRBD1 (6 bases). Between the trimmed V and J ends, which lost 5 bases and 2 bases, there was a span of 15 bases. This CDR3 has 15 residues. Germline V gene sequence: CDR1 SGHTA, CDR2 FQGNSA. The CDR3 nucleotides read TGTGCCAGCAGCCCAGACGCAGGGGCCAACTATGGCTACACCTTC. It encodes CASSPDAGANYGYTF.

This clonotype was detected a few times. The J gene is TRBJ2-3, the V gene TRBV10-3; 8 bases align to TRBD1. CDR1 and CDR2 from the germline V gene are ENHRY and SYGVKD. CDR3 length equals 14 residues. After removal of 8 bases from V and 6 bases from J, the junction contained 10 bases not matched to a gene. The CDR3: CAIGETGAMDTQYF. In DNA, the CDR3 is TGTGCCATCGGGGAGACAGGGGCCATGGATACGCAGTATTTT.

This chain connects TRBV29-1 to TRBJ2-5; D might be TRBD2 (6 bases). Trimming pared 7 bases from V and 1 base from J, leaving 10 bases between. CDR1 is SQVTM, CDR2 ANQGSEA, per germline. This CDR3 is built from 12 residues. The DNA of the CDR3 is TGCAGCGGTGGAGGGGTCCAAGAGACCCAGTACTTC. Amino acids: CSGGGVQETQYF.

The V and J genes are TRBV10-3 and TRBJ2-7; 10 bases are a match to TRBD1. This CDR3 has 13 amino acids. From germline, CDR1 is ENHRY and CDR2 SYGVKD. Trimming cost V 7 bases and J 7 bases; bases outside gene matches: 7. The CDR3 sequence: CAINGGQGLEQYV. In nucleotides, the CDR3 is TGTGCCATCAACGGGGGACAGGGGTTAGAGCAGTACGTC.

The V call is TRBV5-1, the J call TRBJ1-5, with D uncertain. The CDR3 covers 15 residues. CDR1 is SGHRS and CDR2 is YFSETQ in the germline V gene. With 2 bases removed from V and 2 bases from J, the gap between germline ends came to 11 bases. The CDR3, as DNA: TGCGCCAGCAGCTTCCAAGGTGAGGGCAATCAGCCCCAGCATTTT. This translates into CASSFQGEGNQPQHF.

This clonotype was counted between two and nine times. The chain carries TRBV5-5 and TRBJ2-7, with D possibly being TRBD1 or TRBD2 (5 bases each). The CDR3 length is 15 residues. With 2 bases removed from V and 3 bases from J, the gap between germline ends came to 15 bases. From germline, CDR1 is SGHKS and CDR2 YYEKEE (reference sequence). This chain's CDR3 is CASSFGGIGGYEQYF. The CDR3 nucleotides are TGTGCCAGCAGCTTCGGTGGTATTGGGGGCTACGAGCAGTACTTC.

The chain carries TRBV4-2 and TRBJ2-2, with 9 bases aligning to TRBD1. This CDR3 is built from 16 residues. Trimming removed 1 base from V and 7 bases from J; junction bases left unmatched: 7. Germline V gene data show CDR1 as LGHNA and CDR2 as YNFKEQ. CDR3 sequence: CASSQAGQGLIGELFF. CDR3 bases: TGTGCCAGCAGCCAAGCAGGACAGGGGCTAATCGGGGAGCTGTTTTTT.

The V gene is TRBV7-9, the J gene TRBJ2-7, with TRBD1 as a possible D gene (6 bases). Trimming shortened V by 3 bases and J by 3 bases, and 12 bases separated the two germline ends. CDR1 SEHNR and CDR2 FQNEAQ come from the germline V gene (reference sequence). The CDR3 covers 14 residues. The CDR3 DNA reads TGTGCCAGCAGCTTTCGGACAGCTAGCTACGAGCAGTACTTC. Protein product: CASSFRTASYEQYF.

A few counts support this clonotype. The V call is TRBV18, the J call TRBJ1-2; 8 positions match TRBD1. The germline V gene encodes CDR1 KGHSH and CDR2 LQKENI. This CDR3 has 15 residues. Trimming cost V 3 bases and J 3 bases; bases outside gene matches: 6. The CDR3 DNA is TGTGCCAGCTCACCTCCCTCGACAGGGGACTATGGCTACACCTTC. As protein: CASSPPSTGDYGYTF.

This clonotype was observed a single time. The chain links TRBV5-1 to TRBJ1-2, with a tentative D call TRBD1 (5 bases). The V end lost 6 bases, the J end lost 4 bases, and 13 bases lay between the germline ends. This CDR3 is 13 amino acids long. Germline lookup yields CDR1 SGHRS and CDR2 YFSETQ. The CDR3 spells CASNTGGSYGYTF. As DNA, the CDR3 is TGCGCCAGCAACACGGGGGGGAGCTATGGCTACACCTTC. Looking up the rest from reference TRBV5-1 and TRBJ1-2 gives the full variable domain: KAGVTQTPRYLIKTRGQQVTLSCSPISGHRSVSWYQQTPGQGLQFLFEYFSETQRNKGNFPGRFSGRQFSNSRSEMNVSTLELGDSALYLCASNTGGSYGYTFGSGTRLTVV.

This clonotype was seen more than once but under ten times. V is TRBV20-1 and J is TRBJ1-2; TRBD1 matches at 7 bases. Germline lookup yields CDR1 DFQATT and CDR2 SNEGSKA (reference sequence). The CDR3 is made up of 13 amino acids. Trimming cost V 0 bases and J 2 bases; bases outside gene matches: 0. The DNA for the CDR3 is TGCAGTGCTAGAGACAGGGGGAACTATGGCTACACCTTC. It is translated as CSARDRGNYGYTF.

There are a few counts of this clonotype. The gene calls are TRBV11-3 and TRBJ2-1; D gene unclear. There are 15 residues in the CDR3. Germline V gene sequence: CDR1 SGHNT, CDR2 YENEEA. V lost 5 bases, J lost 7 bases, and 18 bases lay in between. The CDR3 is CASSPSAQIRNEQFF. CDR3 nucleotides: TGTGCCAGCAGCCCCAGCGCACAGATAAGAAATGAGCAGTTCTTC.